Presented here are 10 T cell receptor beta chains from one specimen sequenced in a study of cytomegalovirus exposure and HLA in healthy donors. The PCR had 60 Vbeta and 13 Jbeta primers. TCRdb's copy holds only in-frame clones and misses some; the assay was immunoSEQ multiplex PCR. The sample lists 100,000 to 150,000 clones, roughly four fifths occurring once. Sample: PBMCs. These receptors came from a male donor in good health and CMV-seropositive.

A few counts support this clone. This chain links TRBV28 with TRBJ2-1, with TRBD1 as a possible D gene (7 bases). In germline, CDR1 is MDHEN, CDR2 SYDVKM. CDR3 length: 15 amino acids. With 2 bases removed from V and 10 bases from J, the gap between germline ends came to 18 bases. The CDR3: CASSLGGTAPWEQFF. The DNA of the CDR3 is TGTGCCAGCAGTTTAGGAGGGACAGCCCCTTGGGAGCAGTTCTTC.

The rearrangement uses TRBV29-1 and TRBJ1-1; D is possibly TRBD1 (5 bases). The V gene's germline CDR1 is SQVTM and CDR2 ANQGSEA. With 1 base removed from V and 1 base from J, the gap between germline ends came to 7 bases. CDR3 length: 13 amino acids. The CDR3 loop is CSVEVGGNTEAFF. For the CDR3, the DNA is TGCAGCGTTGAAGTGGGGGGGAACACTGAAGCTTTCTTT.

This clone was seen only a few times. The chain combines TRBV2 with TRBJ2-3, with 10 positions matching TRBD2. J lost 4 bases, V lost 4 bases, and 11 bases had no gene match. CDR3 length equals 17 residues. Per the germline V gene, CDR1 is SNHLY and CDR2 is FYNNEI. CDR3 in amino acids: CASSVMPSGRGADTQYF. CDR3 sequence (DNA): TGTGCCAGCAGTGTCATGCCAAGCGGGAGGGGGGCAGATACGCAGTATTTT.

J is TRBJ2-3 and V is TRBV4-3; 7 bases match TRBD1. Germline-derived CDR1 and CDR2 are LGHNA and YSLEER. V lost 0 bases to trimming and J lost 2 bases; unmatched junction nucleotides: 5. CDR3 length: 16 amino acids. Here the CDR3 reads CASSQDSTGYTDTQYF. The DNA for the CDR3 is TGCGCCAGCAGCCAAGATTCGACAGGGTACACAGATACGCAGTATTTT.

This chain joins TRBV27 and TRBJ2-6; D ambiguous. The CDR3 covers 15 residues. Germline V gene data show CDR1 as MNHEY and CDR2 as SMNVEV (reference sequence). V lost 3 bases to trimming and J lost 0 bases, with 6 bases between them. The CDR3 is CASSLTLSGANVLTF. CDR3 coding DNA: TGTGCCAGCAGTTTGACACTCTCTGGGGCCAACGTCCTGACTTTC.

Concerning this clone: The sample has other DNA sequences that encode this CDR3 too. The chain links TRBV19 to TRBJ2-7; D is possibly TRBD2 (6 bases). CDR3 length: 14 amino acids. Trimming took 3 bases from V and 4 from J, leaving 13 bases between them. Germline CDR1 and CDR2: LNHDA and SQIVND (reference sequence). DNA of the CDR3: TGTGCCAGTAGTATCACCTCAGGGACTTACGAGCAGTACTTC. Translation: CASSITSGTYEQYF.

This CDR3 is CASRSPGTSRSEQYF. CDR3 in DNA: TGTGCCAGCAGATCCCCCGGGACTAGCCGGAGCGAGCAGTACTTC. The rearrangement joins TRBV5-4 to TRBJ2-7, with TRBD2 matching over 9 bases. CDR3 length equals 15 residues. J gave up 6 bases and V 5 bases, and 12 bases lay outside the gene matches. Germline V lookup: CDR1 SGHNT, CDR2 YYREEE (reference sequence).

V gene TRBV28 combines with J gene TRBJ1-4; 7 bases line up with TRBD1. The germline gives CDR1 MDHEN, CDR2 SYDVKM. The trim removed 6 bases at V and 8 bases at J, leaving 21 bases unmatched. This CDR3 region has 18 residues. CDR3 region: CASSRGTVKMGLSEKLFF. The CDR3 nucleotides read TGTGCCAGCAGCCGGGGGACAGTTAAAATGGGGTTGTCCGAAAAACTGTTTTTT.

This rearrangement joins TRBV13 to TRBJ2-7; D is possibly TRBD2 (7 bases). CDR3 length: 15 residues. The germline V gene has CDR1 PRHDT and CDR2 FYEKMQ (reference sequence). V dropped 5 bases and J dropped 4 bases, with 18 bases sitting between them. The CDR3 is CASSPRGSGTYEQYF. In DNA form, the CDR3 reads TGTGCCAGCAGCCCGCGGGGCAGCGGGACATACGAGCAGTACTTC.

The genes are TRBV30 and TRBJ2-7; D gene unclear. Germline values: CDR1 GTSNPN, CDR2 SVGIG (reference sequence). The CDR3 contains 14 residues. Trimming cost V 4 bases and J 4 bases, with 17 bases left between them. The CDR3 sequence: CAWKASGLTYEQYF. CDR3 sequence (DNA): TGTGCCTGGAAGGCGTCCGGGTTGACTTACGAGCAGTACTTC.